This T cell receptor beta chain appears in the sequencing data of a study of blood T cell repertoires in COVID-19. Overall study: COVID-19 samples, acute and convalescent, were from the United States, Italy and Spain. T cells, B-cell-depleted T cells, or PBMCs provided the cDNA or gDNA that served as material.

Authors' analysis steps: Amplification with reference gene primers provided the estimates of nucleated cell counts. The table came from immunoSEQ multiplex PCR; TCRdb's copy has only in-frame clones and leaves some out. V and J calls and clone size are copied from that table; D and trimming were computed from the DNA. The sample has around 250,000 clones, roughly nine tenths seen once. This CDR3 is 15 amino acids long. The germline CDR1 and CDR2 sequences are SNHLY and FYNNEI. The junction had 15 bases not matched to a gene; V was cut back by 8 bases and J by 9 bases. The chain links TRBV2 to TRBJ1-5, with 8 bases lining up with TRBD1. The sample taken for sequencing was peripheral blood. This TCR was recovered from a man in his 60s with acute or convalescent COVID-19. In DNA form, the CDR3 reads TGTGCCAGCTGCTACCGTGGACAGGGTGGAAGGCCCCAGCATTTT. Translated, it gives CASCYRGQGGRPQHF.